The present entry profiles one T cell receptor beta chain with its context. The germline CDR1 and CDR2 sequences are SGHTA and FQGTGA. The CDR3 runs to 19 residues. V was shortened by 7 bases and J by 8 bases, with 35 bases between the two germline ends. The data were obtained in a study of blood T cell repertoires in COVID-19. Turning to the study itself: The cDNA or gDNA used as material had been derived from T cells, B-cell-depleted T cells, or PBMCs.

In the original processing: Quantification of nucleated cells was approximated via reference gene primer amplification. Produced via immunoSEQ multiplex PCR; TCRdb's table is partial and in-frame only. Clonal size and the V and J genes are those of that table, whereas D and trimming came from the DNA. The table lists roughly 250,000 clones, 75% to 90% of them singletons. The specimen sequenced was peripheral blood. The chain combines TRBV7-3 with TRBJ1-1, with D unresolved. The TCR was taken from a woman in her 40s with acute or convalescent COVID-19. CDR3 nucleotides: TGTGCCAGCAACAGAAGGAGTGGGCGGGAACAGAATGGTCGGGTCGAAGCTTTCTTT. It codes for CASNRRSGREQNGRVEAFF.